What follows are 2 T cell receptor beta chains derived from one specimen sequenced in a study of blood T cells in healthy people across ages. The authors ran a second PCR of about 6 to 11 cycles using a sample-barcoded 5' primer and a J-beta primer mix. TCRdb re-derived calls from the 5' RACE reads in MiXCR, one entry per CDR3 protein. Here the sample spans 1.5 million to 1.9 million distinct CDR3 sequences, approximately 42% being singletons. Source material: blood. The receptors were gathered from a young woman in good health.

This clonotype has ten or more counts. This chain links TRBV27 with TRBJ2-2, with D tentatively TRBD2 (5 bases). Trimming removed 8 bases from V and 4 bases from J, with 14 bases in between. Germline CDR1 reads MNHEY; CDR2 reads SMNVEV (reference sequence). The CDR3 is 14 amino acids. As DNA, the CDR3 is TGTGCCAGCGGAGGATCTCTCCCCACCGGGGAGCTGTTTTTT. This sequence encodes CASGGSLPTGELFF.

The rearrangement uses TRBV25-1 and TRBJ1-2; no definite D call. In germline, CDR1 is MGHDK, CDR2 SYGVNS. V was shortened by 2 bases and J by 3 bases, with 19 bases between the two germline ends. This CDR3 has 17 residues. CDR3 sequence: CASSELIETGNYYGYTF. As DNA, the CDR3 is TGTGCCAGCAGTGAACTTATTGAGACGGGGAACTACTATGGCTACACCTTC.